This TCR beta chain originates from a study of graft-versus-host responses after intestinal transplantation. The method was immunoSEQ multiplex PCR; TCRdb's version includes in-frame clones alone and lacks a portion of them. The sample comprises about 89,000 clones, roughly 92% of which are singletons, and 0.3% to 0.35% rests with the top ten. This CDR3 is built from 15 residues. The germline gives CDR1 SGHDT, CDR2 YYEEEE. J was trimmed by 4 bases and V by 4 bases; bases with no gene match: 8. Remarks on this clone: Its antigen remains unknown.

The sample consisted of unstimulated CD4+ T cells sorted from spleen or lymph node cells, taken before intestinal transplant. This receptor was obtained from a human donor who received an intestinal transplant. This chain joins TRBV5-6 and TRBJ2-3, with 8 bases aligning to TRBD2. CDR3 bases: TGTGCCAGCAGCCCCACCGGGACTAGTGCAGATACGCAGTATTTT. It specifies CASSPTGTSADTQYF.